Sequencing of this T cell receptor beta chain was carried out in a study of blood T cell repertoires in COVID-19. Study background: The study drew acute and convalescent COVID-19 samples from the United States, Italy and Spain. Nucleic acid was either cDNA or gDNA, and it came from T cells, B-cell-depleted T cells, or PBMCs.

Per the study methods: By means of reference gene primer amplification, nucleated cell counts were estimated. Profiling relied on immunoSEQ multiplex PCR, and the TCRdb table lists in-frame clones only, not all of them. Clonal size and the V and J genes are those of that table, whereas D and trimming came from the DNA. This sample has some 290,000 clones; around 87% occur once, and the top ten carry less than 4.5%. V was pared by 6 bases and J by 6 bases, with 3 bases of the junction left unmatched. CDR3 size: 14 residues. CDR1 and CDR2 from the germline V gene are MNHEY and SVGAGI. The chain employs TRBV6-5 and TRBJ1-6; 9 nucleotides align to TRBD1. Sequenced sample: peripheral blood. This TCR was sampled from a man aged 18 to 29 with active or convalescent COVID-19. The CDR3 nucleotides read TGTGCCAGCAGGTGGGACAGGGTTAATTCACCCCTCCACTTT. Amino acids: CASRWDRVNSPLHF.